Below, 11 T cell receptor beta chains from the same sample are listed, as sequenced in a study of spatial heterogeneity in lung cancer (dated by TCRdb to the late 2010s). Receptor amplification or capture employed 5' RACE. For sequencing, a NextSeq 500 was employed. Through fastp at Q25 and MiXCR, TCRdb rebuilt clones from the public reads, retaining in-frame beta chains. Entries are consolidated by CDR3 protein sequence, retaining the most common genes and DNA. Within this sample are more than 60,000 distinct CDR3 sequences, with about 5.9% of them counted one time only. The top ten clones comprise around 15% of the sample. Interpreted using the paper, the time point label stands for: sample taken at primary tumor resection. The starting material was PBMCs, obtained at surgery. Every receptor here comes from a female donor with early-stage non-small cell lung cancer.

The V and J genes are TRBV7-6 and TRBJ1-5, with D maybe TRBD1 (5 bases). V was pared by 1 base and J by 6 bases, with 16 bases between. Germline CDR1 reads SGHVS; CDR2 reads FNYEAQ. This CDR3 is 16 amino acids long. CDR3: CASSLVPGDGGQPQHF. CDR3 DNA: TGTGCCAGCAGCTTAGTTCCCGGGGATGGGGGTCAGCCCCAGCATTTT.

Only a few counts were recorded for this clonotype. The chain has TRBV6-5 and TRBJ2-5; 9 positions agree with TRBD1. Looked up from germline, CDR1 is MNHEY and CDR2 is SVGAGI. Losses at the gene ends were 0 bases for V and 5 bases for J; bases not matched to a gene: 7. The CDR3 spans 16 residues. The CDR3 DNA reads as TGTGCCAGCAGTTACTCGAGGGACAGGGCGGAGGAGACCCAGTACTTC. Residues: CASSYSRDRAEETQYF.

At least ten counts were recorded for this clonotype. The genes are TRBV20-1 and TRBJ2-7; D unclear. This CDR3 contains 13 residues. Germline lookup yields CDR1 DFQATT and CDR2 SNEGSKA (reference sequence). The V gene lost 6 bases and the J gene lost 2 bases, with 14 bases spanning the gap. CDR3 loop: CSARPGGAYEQYV. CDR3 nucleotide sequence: TGCAGTGCCCGACCGGGCGGAGCCTACGAGCAGTACGTC.

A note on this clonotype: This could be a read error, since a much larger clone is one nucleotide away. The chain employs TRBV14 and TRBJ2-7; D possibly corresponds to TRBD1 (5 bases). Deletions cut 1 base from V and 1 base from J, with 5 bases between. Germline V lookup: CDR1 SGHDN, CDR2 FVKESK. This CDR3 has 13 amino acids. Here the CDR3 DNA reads TGTGCCAGCAGCCAAGCAGGGTCCTACGAGCAGTACTTC. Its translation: CASSQAGSYEQYF.

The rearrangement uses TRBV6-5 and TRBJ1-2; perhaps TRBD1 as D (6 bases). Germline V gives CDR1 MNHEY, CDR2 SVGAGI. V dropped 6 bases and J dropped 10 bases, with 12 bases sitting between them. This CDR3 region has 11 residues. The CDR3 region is CASRRQGFYTF. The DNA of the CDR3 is TGTGCCAGCAGACGGCAGGGGTTCTACACCTTC.

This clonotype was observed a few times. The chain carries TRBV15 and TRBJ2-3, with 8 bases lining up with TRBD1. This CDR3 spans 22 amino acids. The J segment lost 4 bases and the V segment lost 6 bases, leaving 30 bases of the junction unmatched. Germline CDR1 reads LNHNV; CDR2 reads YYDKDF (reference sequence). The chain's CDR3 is CATRPDRAGPGMDYLLADTQYF. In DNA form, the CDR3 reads TGTGCCACCAGGCCGGACAGGGCTGGACCAGGCATGGATTACTTACTTGCAGATACGCAGTATTTT.

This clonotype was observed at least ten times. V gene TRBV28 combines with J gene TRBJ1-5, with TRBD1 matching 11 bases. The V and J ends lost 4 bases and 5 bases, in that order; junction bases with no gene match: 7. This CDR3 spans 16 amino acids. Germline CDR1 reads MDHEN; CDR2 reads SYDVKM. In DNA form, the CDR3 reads TGTGCCAGCAGTTCCCAACCGGGACAGGGGGATCAGCCCCAGCATTTT. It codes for CASSSQPGQGDQPQHF.

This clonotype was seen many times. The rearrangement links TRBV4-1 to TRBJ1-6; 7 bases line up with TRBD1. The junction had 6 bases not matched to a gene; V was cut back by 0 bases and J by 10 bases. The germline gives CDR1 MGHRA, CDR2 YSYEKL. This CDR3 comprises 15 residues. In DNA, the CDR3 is TGCGCCAGCAGCCAAGATCGAGGGACAGTCTCACCCCTCCACTTT. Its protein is CASSQDRGTVSPLHF.

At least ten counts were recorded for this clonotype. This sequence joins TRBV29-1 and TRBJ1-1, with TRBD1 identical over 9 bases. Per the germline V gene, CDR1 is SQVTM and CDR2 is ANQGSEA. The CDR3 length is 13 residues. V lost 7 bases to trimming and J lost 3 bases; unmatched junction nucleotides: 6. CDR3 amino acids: CSASTGGDTEAFF. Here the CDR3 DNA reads TGCAGCGCTTCGACAGGGGGAGACACTGAAGCTTTCTTT.

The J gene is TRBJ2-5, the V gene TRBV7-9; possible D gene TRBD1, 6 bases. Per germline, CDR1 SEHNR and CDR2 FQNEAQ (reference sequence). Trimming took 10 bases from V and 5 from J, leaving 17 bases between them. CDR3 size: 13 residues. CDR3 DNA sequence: TGTGCCACCCTTCTCCAGGGGACCGAGACCCAGTACTTC. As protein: CATLLQGTETQYF.

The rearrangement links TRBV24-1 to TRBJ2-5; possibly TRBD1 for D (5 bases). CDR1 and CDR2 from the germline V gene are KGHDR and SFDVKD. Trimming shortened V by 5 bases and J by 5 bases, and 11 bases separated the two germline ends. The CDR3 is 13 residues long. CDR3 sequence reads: CATSGGAQETQYF. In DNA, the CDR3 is TGTGCCACCAGTGGTGGGGCACAGGAGACCCAGTACTTC.